The source of this TCR beta chain is a study of blood T cell repertoires in COVID-19. Overall study context: Both acute and convalescent COVID-19 samples were obtained from the United States, Italy and Spain. Sources were T cells, B-cell-depleted T cells, or PBMCs; the material itself was cDNA or gDNA.

In the study's own analysis: It was from reference gene primer amplification that nucleated cell counts were estimated. Clones were read by immunoSEQ multiplex PCR, and TCRdb kept only the in-frame ones, dropping some. That table supplies the V and J calls and clone size; D and trimming were determined from the DNA. This sample yields 150,000 to 200,000 clones, of which around four fifths are seen a single time; around 19% belongs to the top ten. Germline values: CDR1 SGHDN, CDR2 FVKESK. CDR3 length: 15 residues. The ends lost 4 bases at V and 7 bases at J; junction bases unmatched: 12. Sequenced input: peripheral blood. The chain uses TRBV14 and TRBJ2-5; 7 positions match TRBD1. The clonotype was recovered from a woman of 80 years or more with acute or convalescent COVID-19. The CDR3 loop reads CASSLNRGFKWTQYF. Here the CDR3 DNA reads TGTGCCAGCAGCCTAAACAGGGGATTCAAATGGACCCAGTACTTC. Variable domain in full (rest from reference TRBV14 and TRBJ2-5): EAGVTQFPSHSVIEKGQTVTLRCDPISGHDNLYWYRRVMGKEIKFLLHFVKESKQDESGMPNNRFLAERTGGTYSTLKVQPAELEDSGVYFCASSLNRGFKWTQYFGPGTRLLVL.